These T cell receptor beta chains were read from a single sample in a study of vaccination and CD4 T cells after COVID-19. TCRdb called the PCR reads again in MiXCR, with one record for every CDR3 protein. This sample carries about 18,000 distinct CDR3 sequences, approximately 55% of them seen once, and the ten largest clones take about 9.1%. These receptors' antigens are unknown. Material: CD4+ T cells from blood, cultured in vitro. These receptors were obtained from a human donor who had recovered from COVID-19. The CDR3 runs from the conserved cysteine through the conserved F or W.

v_gene,CDR3aa
TRBV12-3/TRBV12-4,CASSFSGGNQPQHF
TRBV5-1,CASSLVGADEQFF
TRBV27,CASRKTGTGVQPQHF
TRBV20-1,CSAASGSSEQFF
TRBV6-1,CASSDGTVNTEAFF
TRBV12-3/TRBV12-4,CASSFSQIFSYGYTF
TRBV12-3/TRBV12-4,CASRRTGMGQPQHF
TRBV7-2,CASSWGRGRWNEQFF
TRBV19,CASSIRQGSSYNSPLHF
TRBV7-8,CASSSSPSGRALQGNEQFF
TRBV11-2,CASSARGLKNEQFF
TRBV7-3,CASSLSPLAGLSYEQYF
TRBV3-1,CASSKEGQATNEKLFF
TRBV5-1,CASALEATEAFF
TRBV24-1,CATSENHAGRYEQYF
TRBV10-1,CASSPSTGVETQYF
TRBV10-2,CASRPSIRDNQPQHF
TRBV11-2,CASSPSNIEQYF
TRBV20-1,CSARRLAGTYNEQFF
TRBV2,CASTTDFRGYTF
TRBV5-8,CASSPPWTVSYEQYF
TRBV11-2,CASSFLRAFNSPLHF
TRBV5-1,CASTPGTDNYGYTF
TRBV7-3,CASSSGQSGNTIYF
TRBV20-1,CSARGVNQETQYF
TRBV5-1,CASSPTTGTIQETQYF
TRBV20-1,CSARNPSGTSMNEQFF
TRBV7-8,CASSSFSGYPGELFF